The sequence of this T cell receptor (beta chain) was determined in a study of a mutant IDH1 vaccine in newly diagnosed glioma. Overall study: Beforehand, treatment had been radiotherapy, temozolomide, or both; the majority received both.

Note on this clone: Antigen unknown.

Profiling relied on immunoSEQ multiplex PCR, and the TCRdb table lists in-frame clones only, not all of them. Among approximately 39,000 clones listed, more than 80% were seen once. Germline V gene sequence: CDR1 SEHNR, CDR2 FQNEAQ (reference sequence). Trimming took off 5 bases at V and 1 base at J, with 11 bases between the two ends. This CDR3 region has 14 residues. Time point denoted: week 5, during vaccination. What each vaccine dose contained was 300 ug of mutant IDH1 20-mer peptide, accompanied by topical imiquimod. Each astrocytoma in the donors was new, WHO grade 3 or 4, IDH1-mutant and ATRX-lost.

Material: PBMCs, obtained from a glioma patient whose treatment included an IDH1 peptide vaccine. The chain combines TRBV7-9 with TRBJ1-1, with D possibly matching TRBD1 (6 bases). This TCR came from a man aged 45-65 years with glioma. CDR3 bases: TGTGCCAGCAGCCGAGGGGGGGAGAACACTGAAGCTTTCTTT. Its protein product is CASSRGGENTEAFF.